The 21 T cell receptor beta chains given below trace back to one sample, sequenced in a study of T cell changes during pregnancy in multiple sclerosis. Produced via immunoSEQ multiplex PCR; TCRdb's table is partial and in-frame only. Of roughly 61,000 clones detected, 93% appear once; the ten largest clones hold about 1.8%. The sequences come from peripheral blood, collected after pregnancy. The receptors originated from a female donor with multiple sclerosis, enrolled in a pregnancy study.

The J gene is TRBJ2-1, the V gene TRBV29-1; 9 bases agree with TRBD2. The length of the CDR3 is 14 residues. The trim removed 7 bases at V and 7 bases at J, leaving 11 bases unmatched. Per germline, CDR1 SQVTM and CDR2 ANQGSEA. This CDR3 reads CSAHSGRVLNEQFF. The CDR3 DNA is TGCAGCGCCCATAGCGGGAGAGTGTTGAATGAGCAGTTCTTC.

Comment on this clone: Germline and junction disagree at one end, which may indicate a read error. The chain links TRBV30 to TRBJ2-7; D might be TRBD1 (6 bases). The CDR3 runs 13 residues. CDR1 is GTSNPN, CDR2 SVGIG, per germline (reference sequence). The CDR3 reads CAWGVGHRYEQYF. The DNA for the CDR3 is TGTGCCTGGGGTGTGGGACACCGCTACGAGCAGTACTTC.

V usage is TRBV5-4 and J usage is TRBJ1-1; a possible D gene is TRBD1 (5 bases). With 4 bases removed from V and 0 bases from J, the gap between germline ends came to 7 bases. The germline V gene has CDR1 SGHNT and CDR2 YYREEE (reference sequence). This CDR3 contains 13 residues. The CDR3 spells CASSEDMNTEAFF. The CDR3, as DNA: TGTGCCAGCAGCGAGGACATGAACACTGAAGCTTTCTTT.

The CDR3 here is CAWRTGPRGYTF. CDR3 DNA: TGTGCCTGGAGAACAGGGCCGCGGGGCTACACCTTC. The chain uses TRBV30 and TRBJ1-2; possible D gene TRBD1, 6 bases. V was cut by 3 bases and J by 8 bases, with 13 bases left in between. Per the germline V gene, CDR1 is GTSNPN and CDR2 is SVGIG (reference sequence). CDR3 length: 12 amino acids. Full variable domain (rest looked up from reference TRBV30 and TRBJ1-2): SQTIHQWPATLVQPVGSPLSLECTVEGTSNPNLYWYRQAAGRGLQLLFYSVGIGQISSEVPQNLSASRPQDRQFILSSKKLLLSDSGFYLCAWRTGPRGYTFGSGTRLTVV.

The chain has TRBV6-1 and TRBJ2-4; D may be TRBD2 (6 bases). CDR1 MNHNS and CDR2 SASEGT come from the germline V gene. V was shortened by 8 bases and J by 0 bases, with 11 bases between the two germline ends. CDR3 size: 14 residues. The CDR3 protein is CASCGARAKNIQYF. CDR3 nucleotide sequence: TGTGCCAGCTGCGGGGCGCGAGCCAAAAACATTCAGTACTTC.

The table lists this clone with a count of one. The chain has TRBV7-9 and TRBJ2-3, with TRBD2 matching over 7 bases. Germline values: CDR1 SEHNR, CDR2 FQNEAQ (reference sequence). V dropped 1 base and J dropped 0; count of bases not matched to a gene: 4. The CDR3 consists of 16 residues. The CDR3 spells CASSLEPGLSTDTQYF. The CDR3 nucleotides read TGTGCCAGCAGCTTAGAACCGGGACTAAGCACAGATACGCAGTATTTT.

CDR3 DNA sequence: TGTGCCAGCAGCCCCGGGGCTAGCGGGGACCTGTGGACCCAGTACTTC. Translated, it gives CASSPGASGDLWTQYF. V gene TRBV7-2 combines with J gene TRBJ2-5; 9 bases map to TRBD2. The germline gives CDR1 SGHTA, CDR2 FQGNSA. This CDR3 is 16 amino acids long. Trimming cost V 5 bases and J 7 bases; bases outside gene matches: 14.

The V and J genes are TRBV7-2 and TRBJ2-7, with 7 bases matching TRBD2. Germline V gene sequence: CDR1 SGHTA, CDR2 FQGNSA. This CDR3 region has 13 residues. Trimming cost V 7 bases and J 3 bases; bases outside gene matches: 6. The CDR3 is CASTKGGGYEQYF. CDR3 in DNA: TGTGCCAGCACCAAGGGCGGGGGCTACGAGCAGTACTTC. Supplemented by reference TRBV7-2 and TRBJ2-7, the full variable domain reads GAGVSQSPSNKVTEKGKDVELRCDPISGHTALYWYRQSLGQGLEFLIYFQGNSAPDKSGLPSDRFSAERTGGSVSTLTIQRTQQEDSAVYLCASTKGGGYEQYFGPGTRLTVT.

This chain links TRBV19 with TRBJ2-1, with 12 bases lining up with TRBD2. With 6 bases clipped from V and 9 bases from J, the junction kept 18 bases outside the gene matches. This CDR3 is built from 18 residues. The germline gives CDR1 LNHDA, CDR2 SQIVND (reference sequence). The CDR3 sequence is CASSQNLLGLAGATEQFF. The CDR3 DNA sequence: TGTGCCAGTAGCCAAAATTTACTGGGACTAGCGGGCGCAACTGAGCAGTTCTTC.

V usage is TRBV7-9 and J usage is TRBJ2-5; the D is unclear. The germline CDR1 and CDR2 sequences are SEHNR and FQNEAQ (reference sequence). V lost 3 bases and J 4 bases, leaving 15 bases between the germline ends. This CDR3 has 15 residues. The CDR3 nucleotides are TGTGCCAGCAGCTTGCGGCAGACCGAACGAGAGACCCAGTACTTC. Its translation is CASSLRQTERETQYF. Full variable domain (missing parts from reference TRBV7-9 and TRBJ2-5): DTGVSQNPRHKITKRGQNVTFRCDPISEHNRLYWYRQTLGQGPEFLTYFQNEAQLEKSRLLSDRFSAERPKGSFSTLEIQRTEQGDSAMYLCASSLRQTERETQYFGPGTRLLVL.

The rearrangement links TRBV6-1 to TRBJ2-1; 10 bases map to TRBD2. The CDR3 spans 15 residues. V dropped 1 base and J dropped 6; count of bases not matched to a gene: 3. The germline V gene encodes CDR1 MNHNS and CDR2 SASEGT. CDR3 sequence: CASSEDSSGGNEQFF. For the CDR3, the DNA is TGTGCCAGCAGTGAAGACTCTAGCGGGGGCAATGAGCAGTTCTTC.

The CDR3 nucleotides read TGTGCCAGCAGCTTGGTCAGGGGCCGGAACACCGGGGAGCTGTTTTTT. This gives the protein CASSLVRGRNTGELFF. This rearrangement joins TRBV5-5 to TRBJ2-2; weak D call: TRBD1 (6 bases). The CDR3 spans 16 residues. Germline V gene data show CDR1 as SGHKS and CDR2 as YYEKEE (reference sequence). Trimming left V 0 bases short and J 1 base short, with 10 bases between.

The chain has TRBV28 and TRBJ2-2; D gene ambiguous. CDR3 length equals 11 residues. CDR1 MDHEN and CDR2 SYDVKM come from the germline V gene. Trimming stripped 3 bases from V and 7 bases from J, with 3 bases between. CDR3 nucleotides: TGTGCCAGCAGTTTTCTCGGGGAGCTGTTTTTT. Its translation is CASSFLGELFF. Full variable domain (missing parts from reference TRBV28 and TRBJ2-2): DVKVTQSSRYLVKRTGEKVFLECVQDMDHENMFWYRQDPGLGLRLIYFSYDVKMKEKGDIPEGYSVSREKKERFSLILESASTNQTSMYLCASSFLGELFFGEGSRLTVL.

The CDR3 loop reads CAWSGWAGMTFSGYTF. In DNA, the CDR3 is TGTGCCTGGAGTGGATGGGCAGGGATGACTTTTTCAGGCTACACCTTC. The V and J genes are TRBV30 and TRBJ1-2; tentatively, D is TRBD1 (5 bases). Germline lookup yields CDR1 GTSNPN and CDR2 SVGIG (reference sequence). The CDR3 contains 16 residues. The V and J ends lost 1 base and 8 bases respectively, with 23 bases between them.

The CDR3 DNA reads TGCAGCGTTGGGGCGGGTTCTTCCCCCGAGCAGTACTTC. The encoded protein is CSVGAGSSPEQYF. The chain links TRBV29-1 to TRBJ2-7, with D perhaps TRBD2 (5 bases). Trimming cost V 4 bases and J 6 bases, with 16 bases left between them. The germline gives CDR1 SQVTM, CDR2 ANQGSEA. The CDR3 contains 13 residues.

This chain joins TRBV18 and TRBJ2-3; 9 nucleotides line up with TRBD2. Germline lookup yields CDR1 KGHSH and CDR2 LQKENI. The CDR3 consists of 17 residues. The trim removed 1 base at V and 5 bases at J, leaving 10 bases unmatched. CDR3 nucleotides: TGTGCCAGCTCACCACGAACCGGGACTAGCTCAAGAGATACGCAGTATTTT. The encoded protein is CASSPRTGTSSRDTQYF.

This rearrangement joins TRBV27 to TRBJ1-3; D is ambiguous. Per the germline V gene, CDR1 is MNHEY and CDR2 is SMNVEV (reference sequence). CDR3 length: 14 amino acids. The V end lost 3 bases, the J end lost 2 bases, and 8 bases lay between the germline ends. The CDR3: CASSLGYPGNTIYF. As DNA, the CDR3 is TGTGCCAGCAGTTTGGGCTATCCTGGAAACACCATATATTTT.

The chain joins TRBV9 to TRBJ1-4, with TRBD1 matching 7 bases. Germline-derived CDR1 and CDR2 are SGDLS and YYNGEE. CDR3 length: 14 amino acids. Trimming cost V 0 bases and J 6 bases; bases outside gene matches: 2. CDR3 residues: CASSVDGTDEKLFF. The CDR3 nucleotides read TGTGCCAGCAGCGTAGACGGGACAGATGAAAAACTGTTTTTT.

J is TRBJ2-3 and V is TRBV5-6, with TRBD1 matching over 8 bases. The CDR3 covers 16 residues. Per germline, CDR1 SGHDT and CDR2 YYEEEE. With 0 bases clipped from V and 2 bases from J, the junction kept 5 bases outside the gene matches. The CDR3 protein is CASSLVRGPPTDTQYF. In nucleotides, the CDR3 is TGTGCCAGCAGCTTGGTCAGGGGGCCCCCCACAGATACGCAGTATTTT.

The genes are TRBV7-2 and TRBJ2-5, with TRBD2 matching over 7 bases. The germline gives CDR1 SGHTA, CDR2 FQGNSA. The CDR3 length is 13 residues. Unmatched junction bases numbered 1, after V lost 0 bases and J lost 6 bases. CDR3 DNA: TGTGCCAGCAGCTTAGCGGGAGGGCAGACCCAGTACTTC. Residues: CASSLAGGQTQYF.

The V gene is TRBV5-1, the J gene TRBJ2-1, with D tentatively TRBD2 (5 bases). In germline, CDR1 is SGHRS, CDR2 YFSETQ. The CDR3 has 15 amino acids. V lost 3 bases and J lost 5, with 15 bases in between. The CDR3 spells CASSSGLLENNEQFF. CDR3 DNA sequence: TGCGCCAGCAGCTCCGGACTGCTAGAAAACAATGAGCAGTTCTTC.